This T cell receptor (beta chain) derives from a study of blood T cells in healthy people across ages. For the study at large: Per two T cells, about one barcoded beta molecule was captured through template switching.

Notes on this clonotype: Its antigen is not identified.

The germline V gene encodes CDR1 DFQATT and CDR2 SNEGSKA (reference sequence). The CDR3 has 17 residues. V dropped 0 bases and J dropped 0; count of bases not matched to a gene: 5. The authors ran a second PCR of 7 to 11 cycles using a sample-barcoded 5' primer and a J-beta primer mix. Tagging of each cDNA molecule was performed by a template-switch adaptor with 12 random nucleotides. From the 5' RACE reads, TCRdb called clonotypes with MiXCR, one entry per CDR3 protein. The table has almost 1 million distinct CDR3 sequences, roughly 50% seen once. Per sample, at least 6 micrograms of total RNA were extracted. Overall study findings and caveats: Greater diversity and more naive CD4+ cells were seen in long-lived donors than in aged donors.

The V call is TRBV20-1, the J call TRBJ2-6; 7 nucleotides line up with TRBD2. Sequenced sample: blood. The source is a woman between 55 and 75 years old in good health. The CDR3 is CSARDVRGYSGANVLTF. The CDR3 DNA follows: TGCAGTGCTAGAGATGTGCGGGGGTACTCTGGGGCCAACGTCCTGACTTTC.